These 12 T cell receptor beta chains originate from one sample sequenced in a study of beta chain features in type 1 diabetes. Study-wide results and caveats: People with Type 1 diabetes carried modestly yet significantly shorter TCRB CDR3s in all four CD4+ subsets.

What was sequenced were expressed TCRB transcripts, since all of the isolated RNA had been reverse transcribed. Libraries were prepared by immunoSEQ multiplex PCR; TCRdb keeps only in-frame clonotypes and omits some of them. The table records roughly 700,000 clones, around 15% of them present only once. No antigen has been identified for these receptors. Sequenced material: naive CD4+ T cells from blood. The receptors originated from a man between 18 and 35 years old with type 1 diabetes.

Only a few counts were recorded for this clone. The chain employs TRBV7-8 and TRBJ1-2; the D gene is possibly TRBD1 (6 bases). V gave up 5 bases and J gave up 2 bases, with 15 bases separating them. The V gene's germline CDR1 is SGHVS and CDR2 FQNEAQ. The CDR3 consists of 15 residues. This chain's CDR3 is CASSPPGQINYGYTF. CDR3 DNA: TGTGCCAGCAGCCCCCCCGGACAGATAAACTATGGCTACACCTTC. Drawing the rest from reference TRBV7-8 and TRBJ1-2, the complete variable domain is GAGVSQSPRYKVAKRGQDVALRCDPISGHVSLFWYQQALGQGPEFLTYFQNEAQLDKSGLPSDRFFAERPEGSVSTLKIQRTQQEDSAVYLCASSPPGQINYGYTFGSGTRLTVV.

This clone has a handful of counts. The V gene is TRBV18, the J gene TRBJ2-1; the D is unclear. This CDR3 has 16 residues. V was cut by 3 bases and J by 6 bases, with 18 bases left in between. The germline gives CDR1 KGHSH, CDR2 LQKENI. The CDR3 DNA follows: TGTGCCAGCTCACCCTGGCCCCGGCGAGCCAGCAATGAGCAGTTCTTC. Residues: CASSPWPRRASNEQFF. Full variable domain (outside the CDR3, taken from reference TRBV18 and TRBJ2-1): NAGVMQNPRHLVRRRGQEARLRCSPMKGHSHVYWYRQLPEEGLKFMVYLQKENIIDESGMPKERFSAEFPKEGPSILRIQQVVRGDSAAYFCASSPWPRRASNEQFFGPGTRLTVL.

The V call is TRBV30, the J call TRBJ2-3; D gene unclear. The CDR3 extends over 12 amino acids. Looked up from germline, CDR1 is GTSNPN and CDR2 is SVGIG (reference sequence). With 1 base removed from V and 2 bases from J, the gap between germline ends came to 4 bases. CDR3 nucleotide sequence: TGTGCCTGGAGTGCTCCCACAGATACGCAGTATTTT. It encodes CAWSAPTDTQYF.

The chain uses TRBV5-6 and TRBJ1-5; D is ambiguous. CDR3 length: 13 amino acids. Trimming shortened V by 1 base and J by 6 bases, and 8 bases separated the two germline ends. CDR1 and CDR2 from the germline V gene are SGHDT and YYEEEE. The CDR3 protein is CASSLIGGQPQHF. The CDR3 nucleotides are TGTGCCAGCAGCTTGATTGGCGGTCAGCCCCAGCATTTT.

The genes are TRBV7-9 and TRBJ1-5; D perhaps matches TRBD1 (6 bases). The V end lost 5 bases, the J end lost 5 bases, and 13 bases lay between the germline ends. Per germline, CDR1 SEHNR and CDR2 FQNEAQ (reference sequence). The CDR3 extends over 14 amino acids. As DNA, the CDR3 is TGTGCCAGCAGCGTGCACAGGGAGGATCAGCCCCAGCATTTT. Encoded protein: CASSVHREDQPQHF. Complete variable domain (other parts from reference TRBV7-9 and TRBJ1-5): DTGVSQNPRHKITKRGQNVTFRCDPISEHNRLYWYRQTLGQGPEFLTYFQNEAQLEKSRLLSDRFSAERPKGSFSTLEIQRTEQGDSAMYLCASSVHREDQPQHFGDGTRLSIL.

This clone was picked up a small number of times. This chain joins TRBV4-1 and TRBJ1-1; D gene uncertain. The CDR3 extends over 15 amino acids. The V gene lost 0 bases and the J gene lost 5 bases, with 13 bases spanning the gap. In germline, CDR1 is MGHRA, CDR2 YSYEKL. The CDR3 loop is CASSQDPGVWTEAFF. The CDR3 DNA reads TGCGCCAGCAGCCAAGATCCGGGTGTTTGGACTGAAGCTTTCTTT.

This rearrangement joins TRBV4-1 to TRBJ2-3; weak D call: TRBD1 (6 bases). Trimming shortened V by 1 base and J by 5 bases, and 22 bases separated the two germline ends. Germline V CDR1 and CDR2: MGHRA, YSYEKL. The CDR3 has 18 amino acids. The CDR3 loop reads CASSQATGWSGMRDTQYF. The CDR3 nucleotides read TGCGCCAGCAGCCAAGCAACAGGGTGGAGTGGTATGCGAGATACGCAGTATTTT.

This clone has just a few counts. The chain has TRBV30 and TRBJ1-2; D gene ambiguous. V was shortened by 5 bases and J by 2 bases, with 15 bases between the two germline ends. Germline CDR1 reads GTSNPN; CDR2 reads SVGIG (reference sequence). The CDR3 runs to 14 residues. CDR3 in amino acids: CAWESDTINYGYTF. The CDR3, as DNA: TGTGCCTGGGAAAGTGACACCATAAACTATGGCTACACCTTC.

This clone turned up a few times. The rearrangement joins TRBV6-1 to TRBJ2-3; D is possibly TRBD2 (5 bases). The CDR3 spans 19 residues. V gave up 4 bases and J gave up 4 bases, with 27 bases separating them. In germline, CDR1 is MNHNS, CDR2 SASEGT. The CDR3 loop reads CASSAEAGTSGTVSDTQYF. The DNA for the CDR3 is TGTGCCAGCAGTGCGGAGGCAGGCACGTCAGGAACGGTGTCAGATACGCAGTATTTT.

The chain couples TRBV13 to TRBJ2-1; D might be TRBD1 (6 bases). The germline V gene encodes CDR1 PRHDT and CDR2 FYEKMQ (reference sequence). V dropped 5 bases and J dropped 5 bases, with 13 bases sitting between them. The CDR3 length is 14 residues. CDR3 protein: CASSRPTGNNEQFF. The CDR3, as DNA: TGTGCCAGCAGCCGCCCGACAGGAAACAATGAGCAGTTCTTC.

This clone was found a few times. This chain uses TRBV7-9 with TRBJ1-1; D unclear. The germline V gene encodes CDR1 SEHNR and CDR2 FQNEAQ (reference sequence). The V gene lost 8 bases and the J gene lost 4 bases, with 11 bases spanning the gap. The CDR3 covers 12 residues. Written as DNA, the CDR3 is TGTGCCAGCGAGGTCAGTGTCACTGAAGCTTTCTTT. It is translated as CASEVSVTEAFF.

This rearrangement joins TRBV11-3 to TRBJ2-1; D gene unclear. V dropped 1 base and J dropped 10 bases, with 11 bases sitting between them. Germline assignment: CDR1 SGHNT and CDR2 YENEEA. The CDR3 contains 13 residues. In DNA, the CDR3 is TGTGCCAGCAGCTTAGTTTTAGAGGAAGAGCAGTTCTTC. It yields the protein CASSLVLEEEQFF.